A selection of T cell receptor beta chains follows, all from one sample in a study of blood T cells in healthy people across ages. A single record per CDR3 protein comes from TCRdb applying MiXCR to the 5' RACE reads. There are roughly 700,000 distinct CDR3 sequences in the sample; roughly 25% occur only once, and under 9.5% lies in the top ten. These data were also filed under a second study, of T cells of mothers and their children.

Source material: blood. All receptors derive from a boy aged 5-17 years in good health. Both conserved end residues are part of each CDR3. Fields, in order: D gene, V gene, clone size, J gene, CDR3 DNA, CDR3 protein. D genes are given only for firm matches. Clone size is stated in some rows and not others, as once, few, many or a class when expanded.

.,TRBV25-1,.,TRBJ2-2,TGTGCCAGCAGTGAATTTTTAGGGATTAGCGGGGAGCTGTTTTTT,CASSEFLGISGELFF
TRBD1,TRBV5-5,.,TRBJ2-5,TGTGCCAGCAGTTCCACGCCCGGGACAGGGAACGGGGAGACCCAGTACTTC,CASSSTPGTGNGETQYF
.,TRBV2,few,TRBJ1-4,TGTGCCAGCAGTGAAGGGGGTCTTAATGAAAAACTGTTTTTT,CASSEGGLNEKLFF
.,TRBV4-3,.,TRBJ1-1,TGCGCCAGCAGCCAAGATATAAAGAACACTGAAGCTTTCTTT,CASSQDIKNTEAFF
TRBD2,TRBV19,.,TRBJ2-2,TGTGCCAGTAGTACCGACCCATTAGCGGGAGTGAACACCGGGGAGCTGTTTTTT,CASSTDPLAGVNTGELFF
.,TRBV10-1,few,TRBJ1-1,TGCGCCAGCAGTGAGTCGCCATGGGTGTCAGAAGCTTTCTTT,CASSESPWVSEAFF
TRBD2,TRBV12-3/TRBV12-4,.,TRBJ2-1,TGTACCAGCAGTGCCGGGACTAGCTACAATGAGCAGTTCTTC,CTSSAGTSYNEQFF
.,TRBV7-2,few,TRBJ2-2,TGTGCCAGCAGCTTTAAGAGGGGACCCGGGGAGCTGTTTTTT,CASSFKRGPGELFF
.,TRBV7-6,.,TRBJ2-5,TGTGCCAGCAGCTTAGGGGTGGGGGCTGCTCGAGAGACCCAGTACTTC,CASSLGVGAARETQYF
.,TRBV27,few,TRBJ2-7,TGTGCCAGCAGATCAGGGTTGCGGGAGCAGTACTTC,CASRSGLREQYF
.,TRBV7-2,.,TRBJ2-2,TGTGCCAGCAGCTTAGTCCCCACAGCCGGGGAGCTGTTTTTT,CASSLVPTAGELFF
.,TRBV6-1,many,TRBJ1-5,TGTGCCAGCACCCCCTCGAGGGGGTCACCTCAGCCCCAGCATTTT,CASTPSRGSPQPQHF
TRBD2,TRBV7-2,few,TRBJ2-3,TGTGCCAGCAGCCTCGTACGCAGCGGGGGGGCCAAGACGGATACGCAGTATTTT,CASSLVRSGGAKTDTQYF
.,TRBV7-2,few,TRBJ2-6,TGTGCCAGCAGCTTAGGGAGCCCCAGATCTGGGGCCAACGTCCTGACTTTC,CASSLGSPRSGANVLTF
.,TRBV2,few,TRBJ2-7,TGTGCCAGCAGGGGCGGACCCTACGAGCAGTACTTC,CASRGGPYEQYF
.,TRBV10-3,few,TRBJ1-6,TGTGCCATCAGAGAGGACCTTAATTCACCCCTCCACTTT,CAIREDLNSPLHF
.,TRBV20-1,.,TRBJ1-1,TGCAGTGCTAATCCAAGGGCGGGATTGAACACTGAAGCTTTCTTT,CSANPRAGLNTEAFF